Detailed here is one T cell receptor beta chain. Time point meaning: after dendritic cell vaccination, including at tumor progression/relapse. The data were taken from a study of glioma-infiltrating T cells after dendritic cell vaccination. Germline CDR1 and CDR2: MNHEY and SMNVEV (reference sequence). The CDR3 runs to 15 residues. V lost 3 bases, J lost 4 bases, and 13 bases lay in between. Profiled with immunoSEQ multiplex PCR; TCRdb holds only in-frame clones, not every one. The sample contains tens of thousands of clones, 85% of which appear only once. Sequenced material: blood, taken after dendritic cell vaccination. The origin of this receptor is a human donor with glioblastoma. The chain has TRBV27 and TRBJ1-5; D call uncertain. Written as DNA, the CDR3 is TGTGCCAGCAGTTTGCAAGGACTGATTAATCAGCCCCAGCATTTT. Translating it yields CASSLQGLINQPQHF.